This is a list of T cell receptor beta chains from one sample in a study of somatic mutations in cytotoxic T cells in rheumatoid arthritis. Only in-frame clones appear in the TCRdb table, and some are missing; sequencing was by immunoSEQ multiplex PCR. This sample has about 11,000 clones; roughly four fifths occur once, and the top ten carry about 9.1%. Sample: CD8+ T cells sorted from blood. These receptors were obtained from an older woman with rheumatoid arthritis. Each CDR3 is given with its conserved first and last residue. D genes are given only for firm matches. Only part of the rows carry a size: once, few, many, or a class if the clone is expanded.

TRBV9	TRBD1	NA	TRBJ1-2	CASSVGTGPLDYGYTF	TGTGCCAGCAGCGTGGGGACAGGACCATTGGACTATGGCTACACCTTC
TRBV5-4	NA	NA	TRBJ2-7	CASSPPTSSEQYF	TGTGCCAGCTCCCCCCCGACTAGTTCCGAGCAGTACTTC
TRBV5-4	NA	NA	TRBJ2-1	CASSLTFGGPYNEQFF	TGTGCCAGCAGCCTCACCTTCGGGGGACCCTACAATGAGCAGTTCTTC
TRBV15	TRBD1	NA	TRBJ2-7	CATSRTTGTGEQYF	TGTGCCACCAGCAGAACGACAGGGACGGGAGAGCAGTACTTC
TRBV27	NA	NA	TRBJ2-7	CASSTDYSYEQYF	TGTGCCAGCAGTACCGACTATTCCTACGAGCAGTACTTC
TRBV28	TRBD1	NA	TRBJ2-7	CASSPPGTGAYEQYF	TGTGCCAGCAGCCCCCCCGGGACAGGGGCCTACGAGCAGTACTTC
TRBV30	NA	once	TRBJ2-7	CAWGDGGNEQYF	TGTGCCTGGGGTGACGGGGGTAATGAGCAGTACTTC
TRBV10-3	TRBD2	NA	TRBJ2-1	CAISDPAGGYNEQFF	TGTGCCATCAGTGACCCAGCGGGAGGCTACAATGAGCAGTTCTTC
TRBV11-2	TRBD2	NA	TRBJ2-7	CASSLGGGKNYEQYF	TGTGCCAGCAGCTTAGGGGGGGGGAAAAACTACGAGCAGTACTTC
TRBV28	NA	NA	TRBJ2-7	CASSLRARALTYEQYF	TGTGCCAGCAGTTTGAGGGCCCGAGCTTTGACCTACGAGCAGTACTTC
TRBV28	NA	NA	TRBJ1-4	CASSVSGLTNEKLFF	TGTGCCAGCAGTGTCTCAGGGCTAACTAATGAAAAACTGTTTTTT
TRBV27	NA	NA	TRBJ1-1	CASSPGLGTEAFF	TGTGCCAGCAGCCCGGGGTTGGGTACTGAAGCTTTCTTT
TRBV7-9	NA	NA	TRBJ1-2	CASSPQALRSPYGYTF	TGTGCCAGCAGCCCACAGGCCCTGCGTTCGCCCTATGGCTACACCTTC
TRBV2	TRBD2	NA	TRBJ2-7	CASNGLADGIRQYF	TGTGCCAGCAATGGACTAGCGGATGGAATTAGGCAGTACTTC
TRBV7-9	TRBD2	NA	TRBJ2-1	CASSLWREGQGEQFF	TGTGCCAGCAGCTTATGGCGGGAGGGCCAAGGTGAGCAGTTCTTC
TRBV9	NA	NA	TRBJ2-2	CASNVRRGELFF	TGTGCCAGCAACGTCCGGAGGGGGGAGCTGTTTTTT
TRBV6-1	NA	NA	TRBJ1-1	CASSEAGGGTEAFF	TGTGCCAGCAGTGAAGCGGGTGGGGGGACTGAAGCTTTCTTT
TRBV19	TRBD2	NA	TRBJ2-7	CASSKTSAYSYEQYF	TGTGCCAGTAGTAAGACTAGCGCGTACTCCTACGAGCAGTACTTC
TRBV27	NA	NA	TRBJ1-1	CASSLIGTETEAFF	TGTGCCAGCAGTTTGATAGGTACGGAGACTGAAGCTTTCTTT
TRBV28	NA	NA	TRBJ2-7	CASSLPSWGDGDEQYF	TGTGCCAGCAGTTTACCTAGTTGGGGGGACGGTGACGAGCAGTACTTC
TRBV7-9	NA	NA	TRBJ2-7	CASSRQTATYEQYF	TGTGCCAGCAGCCGACAGACCGCTACCTACGAGCAGTACTTC
TRBV14	NA	NA	TRBJ2-5	CASSPGLQETQYF	TGTGCCAGCAGCCCGGGGTTACAAGAGACCCAGTACTTC